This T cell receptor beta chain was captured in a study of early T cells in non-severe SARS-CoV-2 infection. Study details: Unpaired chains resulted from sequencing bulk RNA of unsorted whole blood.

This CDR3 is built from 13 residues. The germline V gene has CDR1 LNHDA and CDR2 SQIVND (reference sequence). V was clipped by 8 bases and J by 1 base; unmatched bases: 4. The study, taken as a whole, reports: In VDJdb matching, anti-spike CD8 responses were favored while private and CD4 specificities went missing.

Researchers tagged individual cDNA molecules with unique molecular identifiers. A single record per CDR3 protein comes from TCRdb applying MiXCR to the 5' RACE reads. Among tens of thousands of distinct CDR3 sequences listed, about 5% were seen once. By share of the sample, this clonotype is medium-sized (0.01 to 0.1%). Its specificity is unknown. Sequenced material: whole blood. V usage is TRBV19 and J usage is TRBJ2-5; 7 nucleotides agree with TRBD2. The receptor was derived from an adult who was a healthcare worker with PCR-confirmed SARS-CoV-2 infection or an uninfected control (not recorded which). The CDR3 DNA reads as TGTGCCAGTGGAGCGGGGCCCCAAGAGACCCAGTACTTC. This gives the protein CASGAGPQETQYF.